The sequence of this TCR beta chain was determined in a study of Graves' ophthalmopathy and Graves' hyperthyroidism. The study's findings and limits: For predicting ophthalmopathy progression, the model had approximately 70% sensitivity and approximately 77% specificity.

V was trimmed by 1 base and J by 9 bases, leaving 18 bases between them. The CDR3 is 15 residues long. Amplification from RNA transcripts yielded the TCR beta CDR3 regions. HTBI primers served in a first-round RT-PCR, which a second-round multiplex PCR followed. A single record per CDR3 protein comes from TCRdb applying MiXCR to the multiplex PCR reads. The table has hundreds of thousands of distinct CDR3 sequences, roughly 39% seen once. In regard to this clonotype: Its target is not known.

The V gene is TRBV12-3 or TRBV12-4, the J gene TRBJ2-5, with D perhaps TRBD2 (5 bases). The source of this sequence is an adult man with Graves' ophthalmopathy. The sample consisted of peripheral blood. CDR3 nucleotide sequence: TGTGCCAGCAGTTTAGACAGAGGGATCGGTCAGCCCCAGTACTTC. Translated, it gives CASSLDRGIGQPQYF.